The 17 T cell receptor beta chains reported below all come from one sample, sequenced in a study of blood T cell repertoires in COVID-19. Using immunoSEQ multiplex PCR, the repertoire was profiled, and TCRdb retains in-frame clones only, with some absent. The sample lists about 190,000 clones, 90% occurring once. Material for sequencing was peripheral blood. Receptors were obtained from a man in his forties or fifties with acute or convalescent COVID-19.

This clone has just one count. J is TRBJ2-7 and V is TRBV6-6, with 13 positions matching TRBD2. This CDR3 comprises 16 residues. Germline V gene sequence: CDR1 MNHNY, CDR2 SVGAGI (reference sequence). The trim removed 5 bases at V and 5 bases at J, leaving 9 bases unmatched. The CDR3 bases are TGTGCCAGCAGTCCGTTGGGACTAGCGGGACACCACGAGCAGTACTTC. It encodes CASSPLGLAGHHEQYF.

This clone has more than one count but fewer than ten. The chain uses TRBV18 and TRBJ1-4, with 10 bases identical to TRBD1. CDR1 is KGHSH, CDR2 LQKENI, per germline. V lost 6 bases and J lost 4; bases outside the gene matches: 5. CDR3 length: 15 amino acids. The CDR3: CASSLGQGSNEKLFF. The CDR3 region has the DNA TGTGCCAGCTCCCTGGGACAGGGGAGTAATGAAAAACTGTTTTTT.

V and J are TRBV6-2 or TRBV6-3 and TRBJ2-3; tentative D call: TRBD2 (6 bases). The germline CDR1 and CDR2 sequences are MNHEY and SVGEGT. With 6 bases removed from V and 0 bases from J, the gap between germline ends came to 16 bases. This CDR3 has 16 amino acids. The CDR3 loop is CASSPRSGVSTDTQYF. The CDR3 region has the DNA TGTGCCAGCAGCCCACGGTCGGGGGTCAGCACAGATACGCAGTATTTT.

CDR3 loop: CASSEGDATNEKLFF. DNA of the CDR3: TGCGCCAGCAGCGAGGGGGATGCAACTAATGAAAAACTGTTTTTT. This chain connects TRBV5-1 to TRBJ1-4, with D perhaps TRBD1 (6 bases). The CDR3 extends over 15 amino acids. The germline gives CDR1 SGHRS, CDR2 YFSETQ. With 4 bases removed from V and 0 bases from J, the gap between germline ends came to 10 bases.

This rearrangement joins TRBV12-3 or TRBV12-4 to TRBJ1-5; tentative D call: TRBD1 (5 bases). This CDR3 is 13 amino acids long. Trimming cost V 2 bases and J 6 bases, with 8 bases left between them. This CDR3 is CASSLFQGQPQHF. CDR3 in DNA: TGTGCCAGCAGTTTATTCCAGGGTCAGCCCCAGCATTTT.

CDR3 nucleotides: TGTGCCAGCAGTTATCCCAGGGGGTTCTACAATGAGCAGTTCTTC. It specifies CASSYPRGFYNEQFF. The chain links TRBV6-6 to TRBJ2-1; 7 bases agree with TRBD1. The CDR3 length is 15 residues. Germline CDR1 is MNHNY and CDR2 is SVGAGI (reference sequence). V shed 3 bases and J 3 bases; nucleotides not matched to a gene: 5.

The rearrangement links TRBV18 to TRBJ2-1; D not resolved. Per the germline V gene, CDR1 is KGHSH and CDR2 is LQKENI. The length of the CDR3 is 14 residues. Deletions cut 1 base from V and 5 bases from J, with 9 bases between. The CDR3 sequence: CASSPRSSDNEQFF. The DNA for the CDR3 is TGTGCCAGCTCACCACGTAGCTCTGACAATGAGCAGTTCTTC.

This rearrangement joins TRBV7-2 to TRBJ2-1; 8 nucleotides agree with TRBD1. The CDR3 covers 14 residues. J gave up 3 bases and V 7 bases, and 5 bases lay outside the gene matches. The germline V gene encodes CDR1 SGHTA and CDR2 FQGNSA. The CDR3 region has the DNA TGTGCCAGCACAGGCAGGGGGCTCTACAATGAGCAGTTCTTC. Translation: CASTGRGLYNEQFF. The whole variable domain, filled in from reference TRBV7-2 and TRBJ2-1, reads GAGVSQSPSNKVTEKGKDVELRCDPISGHTALYWYRQSLGQGLEFLIYFQGNSAPDKSGLPSDRFSAERTGGSVSTLTIQRTQQEDSAVYLCASTGRGLYNEQFFGPGTRLTVL.

The rearrangement uses TRBV11-1 and TRBJ1-6, with D uncertain. The V and J ends lost 4 bases and 0 bases respectively, with 7 bases between them. The CDR3 consists of 15 residues. Germline lookup yields CDR1 SGHAT and CDR2 FQDESV (reference sequence). The CDR3 spells CASSSGSSYNSPLHF. In DNA, the CDR3 is TGTGCCAGCAGCTCGGGGAGCTCCTATAATTCACCCCTCCACTTT.

DNA of the CDR3: TGTGCCAGCAGCTTAGGTTTGGAGGGTCATGGCTACACCTTC. Amino acid sequence: CASSLGLEGHGYTF. This chain links TRBV13 with TRBJ1-2; D gene uncertain. This CDR3 has 14 amino acids. V was pared by 0 bases and J by 6 bases, with 11 bases between. CDR1 PRHDT and CDR2 FYEKMQ come from the germline V gene (reference sequence). Looking up the rest from reference TRBV13 and TRBJ1-2 gives the full variable domain: AAGVIQSPRHLIKEKRETATLKCYPIPRHDTVYWYQQGPGQDPQFLISFYEKMQSDKGSIPDRFSAQQFSDYHSELNMSSLELGDSALYFCASSLGLEGHGYTFGSGTRLTVV.

The chain employs TRBV9 and TRBJ1-1; weak D call: TRBD1 (6 bases). CDR1 and CDR2 (germline): SGDLS, YYNGEE. V was clipped by 3 bases and J by 6 bases, with 9 bases between them. The CDR3 has 12 residues. The CDR3 here is CASSAQGPEAFF. In DNA, the CDR3 is TGTGCCAGCAGCGCACAGGGCCCTGAAGCTTTCTTT.

The V and J genes are TRBV4-1 and TRBJ1-2, with D hard to call. The ends were cut back, 3 bases at V and 4 bases at J, with 12 bases in the middle. This CDR3 is 14 amino acids long. Germline CDR1 MGHRA, CDR2 YSYEKL. The CDR3 reads CASSHISSGYGYTF. For the CDR3, the DNA is TGCGCCAGCAGCCACATCTCCTCGGGCTATGGCTACACCTTC.

The rearrangement joins TRBV5-5 to TRBJ1-4, with 11 bases matching TRBD1. V shed 6 bases and J 7 bases; nucleotides not matched to a gene: 5. The CDR3 is 14 amino acids. The germline V gene encodes CDR1 SGHKS and CDR2 YYEKEE (reference sequence). The CDR3 coding sequence is TGTGCCAGCACCTCCGGGACAGGGGGTGAAAAACTGTTTTTT. Amino acids: CASTSGTGGEKLFF.

The chain is built from TRBV28 and TRBJ1-2, with D uncertain. V gave up 4 bases and J gave up 1 base, with 16 bases separating them. The length of the CDR3 is 16 residues. Germline values: CDR1 MDHEN, CDR2 SYDVKM. This chain's CDR3 is CASSSLGGSLNYGYTF. The DNA of the CDR3 is TGTGCCAGCAGTTCTCTCGGTGGGAGCCTTAACTATGGCTACACCTTC.

The chain carries TRBV28 and TRBJ1-2, with 9 bases fitting TRBD1. V was pared by 8 bases and J by 5 bases, with 3 bases of the junction left unmatched. The germline V gene has CDR1 MDHEN and CDR2 SYDVKM. The CDR3 is 12 residues long. The CDR3 loop is CASGDRDYGYTF. The CDR3 coding sequence is TGTGCCAGCGGGGACAGGGATTATGGCTACACCTTC.

The chain uses TRBV5-5 and TRBJ2-1, with 8 bases identical to TRBD1. Losses at the gene ends were 1 base for V and 2 bases for J; bases not matched to a gene: 2. The CDR3 loop spans 15 amino acids. CDR1 and CDR2 (germline): SGHKS, YYEKEE (reference sequence). The chain's CDR3 is CASSLLGQAYNEQFF. The CDR3 DNA follows: TGTGCCAGCAGCTTGTTGGGACAGGCCTACAATGAGCAGTTCTTC. The full variable domain, rest sourced from reference TRBV5-5 and TRBJ2-1, is DAGVTQSPTHLIKTRGQQVTLRCSPISGHKSVSWYQQVLGQGPQFIFQYYEKEERGRGNFPDRFSARQFPNYSSELNVNALLLGDSALYLCASSLLGQAYNEQFFGPGTRLTVL.

V and J are TRBV19 and TRBJ1-5; 9 positions agree with TRBD1. The CDR3 is made up of 15 amino acids. The V gene's germline CDR1 is LNHDA and CDR2 SQIVND (reference sequence). V lost 2 bases to trimming and J lost 3 bases; unmatched junction nucleotides: 2. CDR3 nucleotide sequence: TGTGCCAGTAGTATACGGGACAGGGACAATCAGCCCCAGCATTTT. Translated: CASSIRDRDNQPQHF. Full variable domain (remainder filled in from reference TRBV19 and TRBJ1-5): DGGITQSPKYLFRKEGQNVTLSCEQNLNHDAMYWYRQDPGQGLRLIYYSQIVNDFQKGDIAEGYSVSREKKESFPLTVTSAQKNPTAFYLCASSIRDRDNQPQHFGDGTRLSIL.